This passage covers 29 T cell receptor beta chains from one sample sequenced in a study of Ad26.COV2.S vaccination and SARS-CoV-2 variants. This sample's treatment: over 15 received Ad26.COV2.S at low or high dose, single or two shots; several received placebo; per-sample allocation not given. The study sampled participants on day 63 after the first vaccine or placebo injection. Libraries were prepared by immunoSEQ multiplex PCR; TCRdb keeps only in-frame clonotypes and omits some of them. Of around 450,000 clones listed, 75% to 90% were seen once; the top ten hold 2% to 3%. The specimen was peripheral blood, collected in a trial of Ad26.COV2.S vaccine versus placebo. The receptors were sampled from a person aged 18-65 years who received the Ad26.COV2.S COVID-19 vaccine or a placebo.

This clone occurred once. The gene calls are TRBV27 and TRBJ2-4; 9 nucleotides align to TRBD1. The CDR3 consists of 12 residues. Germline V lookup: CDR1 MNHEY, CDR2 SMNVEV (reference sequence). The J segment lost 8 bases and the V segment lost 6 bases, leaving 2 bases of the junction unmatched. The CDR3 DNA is TGTGCCAGCAGGGACAGGGGACACATTCAGTACTTC. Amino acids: CASRDRGHIQYF.

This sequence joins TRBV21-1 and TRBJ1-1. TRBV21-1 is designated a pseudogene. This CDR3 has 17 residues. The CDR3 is CASSKSGLTGAGGRAFF. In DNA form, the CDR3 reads TGTGCCAGCAGCAAATCAGGTCTCACGGGGGCTGGTGGTCGAGCTTTCTTT.

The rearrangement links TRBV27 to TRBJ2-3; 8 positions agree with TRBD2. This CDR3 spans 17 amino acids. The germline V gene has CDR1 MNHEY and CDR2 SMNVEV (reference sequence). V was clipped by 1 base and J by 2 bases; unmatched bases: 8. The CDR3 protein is CASSLLTGLGPTDTQYF. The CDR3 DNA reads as TGTGCCAGCAGTTTATTGACGGGACTAGGGCCCACAGATACGCAGTATTTT.

The CDR3 DNA follows: TGTGCCAGCAGCCCCCCCCTGACAGAGGCACTAATGAACACTGAAGCTTTCTTT. Amino acid sequence: CASSPPLTEALMNTEAFF. The gene calls are TRBV7-9 and TRBJ1-1; TRBD1 might be the D (5 bases). CDR1 SEHNR and CDR2 FQNEAQ come from the germline V gene (reference sequence). This CDR3 has 18 amino acids. V was clipped by 5 bases and J by 0 bases, with 22 bases between them.

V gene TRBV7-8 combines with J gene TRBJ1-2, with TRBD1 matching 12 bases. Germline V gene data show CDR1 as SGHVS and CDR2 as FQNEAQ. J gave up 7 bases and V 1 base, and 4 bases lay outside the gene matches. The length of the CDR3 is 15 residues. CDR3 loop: CASSLDRDRGPGYTF. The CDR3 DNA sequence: TGTGCCAGCAGCTTAGACCGGGACAGGGGGCCTGGCTACACCTTC.

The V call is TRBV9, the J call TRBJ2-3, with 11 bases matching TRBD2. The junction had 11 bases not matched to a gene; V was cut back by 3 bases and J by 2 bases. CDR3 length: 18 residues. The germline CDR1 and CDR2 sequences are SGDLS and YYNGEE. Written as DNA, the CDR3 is TGTGCCAGCAGCGCAGTTCTGCGGACTAGCGGGTACACAGATACGCAGTATTTT. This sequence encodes CASSAVLRTSGYTDTQYF.

CDR3 sequence: CASSLIQTDTQYF. The CDR3 region has the DNA TGTGCCAGCAGCTTAATTCAGACAGATACGCAGTATTTT. The chain links TRBV7-3 to TRBJ2-3; D not certain. V lost 1 base and J 3 bases, leaving 5 bases between the germline ends. Germline V CDR1 and CDR2: SGHTA, FQGTGA. The CDR3 consists of 13 residues. Supplemented by reference TRBV7-3 and TRBJ2-3, the full variable domain reads GAGVSQTPSNKVTEKGKYVELRCDPISGHTALYWYRQSLGQGPEFLIYFQGTGAADDSGLPNDRFFAVRPEGSVSTLKIQRTERGDSAVYLCASSLIQTDTQYFGPGTRLTVL.

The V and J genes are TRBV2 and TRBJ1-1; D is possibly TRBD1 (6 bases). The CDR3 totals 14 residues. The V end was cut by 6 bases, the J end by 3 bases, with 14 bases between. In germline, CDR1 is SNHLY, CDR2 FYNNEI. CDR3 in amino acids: CASSTQGRDTEAFF. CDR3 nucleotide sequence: TGTGCCAGCAGCACACAGGGACGCGACACTGAAGCTTTCTTT.

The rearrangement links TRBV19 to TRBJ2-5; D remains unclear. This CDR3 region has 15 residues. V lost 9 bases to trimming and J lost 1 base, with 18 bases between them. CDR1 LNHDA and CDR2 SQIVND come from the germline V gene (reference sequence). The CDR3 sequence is CASSEPRARQETQYF. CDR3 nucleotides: TGTGCCAGCTCTGAGCCCCGGGCCCGCCAAGAGACCCAGTACTTC.

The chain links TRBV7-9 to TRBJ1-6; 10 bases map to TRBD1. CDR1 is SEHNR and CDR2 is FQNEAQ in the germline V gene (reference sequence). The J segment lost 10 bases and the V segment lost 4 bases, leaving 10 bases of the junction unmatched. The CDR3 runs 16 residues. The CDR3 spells CASSSPRDRGYSPLHF. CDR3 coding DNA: TGTGCCAGCAGCTCGCCCCGGGACAGGGGATACTCACCCCTCCACTTT.

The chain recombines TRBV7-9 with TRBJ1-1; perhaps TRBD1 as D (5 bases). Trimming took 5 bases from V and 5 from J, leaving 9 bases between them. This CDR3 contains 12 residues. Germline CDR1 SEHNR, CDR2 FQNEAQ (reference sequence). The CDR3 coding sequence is TGTGCCAGCAGCGGAAAGGGGACTGAAGCTTTCTTT. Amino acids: CASSGKGTEAFF.

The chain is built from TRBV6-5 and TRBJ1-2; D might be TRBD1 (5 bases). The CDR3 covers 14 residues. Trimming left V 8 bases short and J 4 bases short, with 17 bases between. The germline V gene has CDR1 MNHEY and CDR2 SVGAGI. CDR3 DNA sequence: TGTGCCAGCTCTAGTCCGGGACCGGTCTATGGCTACACCTTC. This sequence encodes CASSSPGPVYGYTF.

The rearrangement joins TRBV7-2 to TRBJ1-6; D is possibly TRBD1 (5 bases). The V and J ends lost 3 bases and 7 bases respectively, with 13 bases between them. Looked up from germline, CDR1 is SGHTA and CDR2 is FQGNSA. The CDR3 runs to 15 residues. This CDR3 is CASSLLGGRNSPLHF. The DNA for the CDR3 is TGTGCCAGCAGCTTGTTGGGGGGTAGGAATTCACCCCTCCACTTT.

The CDR3 loop is CASSMGLAYNEQFF. CDR3 bases: TGTGCCAGTAGTATGGGGTTGGCGTACAATGAGCAGTTCTTC. The chain carries TRBV19 and TRBJ2-1; D gene uncertain. CDR3 length: 14 residues. V was clipped by 3 bases and J by 4 bases, with 10 bases between them. Germline V CDR1 and CDR2: LNHDA, SQIVND (reference sequence).

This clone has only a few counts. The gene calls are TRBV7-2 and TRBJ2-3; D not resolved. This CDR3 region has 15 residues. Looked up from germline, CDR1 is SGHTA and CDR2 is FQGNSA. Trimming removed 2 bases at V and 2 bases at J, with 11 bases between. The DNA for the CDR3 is TGTGCCAGCAGCTTACTTCTCTCGGACACAGATACGCAGTATTTT. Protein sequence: CASSLLLSDTDTQYF.

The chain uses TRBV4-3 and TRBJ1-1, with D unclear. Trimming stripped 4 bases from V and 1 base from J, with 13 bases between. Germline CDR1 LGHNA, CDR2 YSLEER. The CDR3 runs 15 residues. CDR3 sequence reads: CASSRWWQRNTEAFF. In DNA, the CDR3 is TGCGCCAGCAGCCGGTGGTGGCAGAGGAACACTGAAGCTTTCTTT.

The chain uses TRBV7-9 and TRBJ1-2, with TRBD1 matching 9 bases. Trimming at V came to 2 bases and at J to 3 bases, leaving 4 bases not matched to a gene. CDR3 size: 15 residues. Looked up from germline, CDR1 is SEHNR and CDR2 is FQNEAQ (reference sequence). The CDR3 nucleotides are TGTGCCAGCAGCTTAACAGGGGGCGCTTACTATGGCTACACCTTC. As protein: CASSLTGGAYYGYTF.

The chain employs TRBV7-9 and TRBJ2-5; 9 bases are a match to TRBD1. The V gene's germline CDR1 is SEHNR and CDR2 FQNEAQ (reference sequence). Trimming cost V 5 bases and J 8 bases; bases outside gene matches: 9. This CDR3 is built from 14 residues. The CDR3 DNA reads TGTGCCAGCAGCCCCCGACGGACAGGGGATACCCAGTACTTC. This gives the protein CASSPRRTGDTQYF. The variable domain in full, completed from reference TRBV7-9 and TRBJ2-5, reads DTGVSQNPRHKITKRGQNVTFRCDPISEHNRLYWYRQTLGQGPEFLTYFQNEAQLEKSRLLSDRFSAERPKGSFSTLEIQRTEQGDSAMYLCASSPRRTGDTQYFGPGTRLLVL.

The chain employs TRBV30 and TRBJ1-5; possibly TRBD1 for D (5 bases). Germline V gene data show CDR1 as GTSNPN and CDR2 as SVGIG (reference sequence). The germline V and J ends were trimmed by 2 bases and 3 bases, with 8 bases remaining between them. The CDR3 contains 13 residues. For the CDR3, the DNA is TGTGCCTGGAGTTTGGGGGTCAATCAGCCCCAGCATTTT. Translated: CAWSLGVNQPQHF.

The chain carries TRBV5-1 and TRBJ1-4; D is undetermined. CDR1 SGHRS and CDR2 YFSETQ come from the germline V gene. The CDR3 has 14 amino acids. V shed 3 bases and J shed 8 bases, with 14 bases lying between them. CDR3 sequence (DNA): TGCGCCAGCAGCTATATACCCACCGGGGAAAAACTGTTTTTT. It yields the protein CASSYIPTGEKLFF.

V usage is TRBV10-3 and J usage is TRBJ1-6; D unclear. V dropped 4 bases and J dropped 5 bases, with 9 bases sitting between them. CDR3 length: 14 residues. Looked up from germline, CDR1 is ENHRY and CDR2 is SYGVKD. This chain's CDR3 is CAISVGEDNSPLHF. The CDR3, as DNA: TGTGCCATCAGTGTTGGCGAGGATAATTCACCCCTCCACTTT.

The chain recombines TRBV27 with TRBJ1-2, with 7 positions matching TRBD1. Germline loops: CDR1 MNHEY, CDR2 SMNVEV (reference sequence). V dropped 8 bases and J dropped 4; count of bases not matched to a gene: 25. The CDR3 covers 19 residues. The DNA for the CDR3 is TGTGCCAGCTCCGGGGACAGCTTTTGGGGGACGGATCGCCTCTATGGCTACACCTTC. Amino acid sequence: CASSGDSFWGTDRLYGYTF.

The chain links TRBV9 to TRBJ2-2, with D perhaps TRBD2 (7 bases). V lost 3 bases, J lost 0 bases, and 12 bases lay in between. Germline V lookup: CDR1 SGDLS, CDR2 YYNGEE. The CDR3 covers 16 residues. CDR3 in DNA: TGTGCCAGCAGCGCGGCGGGGGCCCCGAACACCGGGGAGCTGTTTTTT. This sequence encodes CASSAAGAPNTGELFF.

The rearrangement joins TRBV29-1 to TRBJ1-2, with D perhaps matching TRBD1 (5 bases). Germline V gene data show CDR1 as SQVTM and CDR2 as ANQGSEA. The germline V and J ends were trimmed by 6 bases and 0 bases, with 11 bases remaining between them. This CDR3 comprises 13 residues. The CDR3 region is CSVRDVSNYGYTF. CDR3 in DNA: TGCAGCGTCCGGGACGTCTCTAACTATGGCTACACCTTC.

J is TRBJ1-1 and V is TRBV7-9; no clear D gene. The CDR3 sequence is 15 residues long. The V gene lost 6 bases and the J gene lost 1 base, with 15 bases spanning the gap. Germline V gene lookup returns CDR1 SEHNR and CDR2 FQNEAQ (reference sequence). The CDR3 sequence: CASSRFDGPNTEAFF. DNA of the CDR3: TGTGCCAGCAGTCGCTTTGACGGGCCGAACACTGAAGCTTTCTTT. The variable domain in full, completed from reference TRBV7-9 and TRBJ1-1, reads DTGVSQNPRHKITKRGQNVTFRCDPISEHNRLYWYRQTLGQGPEFLTYFQNEAQLEKSRLLSDRFSAERPKGSFSTLEIQRTEQGDSAMYLCASSRFDGPNTEAFFGQGTRLTVV.

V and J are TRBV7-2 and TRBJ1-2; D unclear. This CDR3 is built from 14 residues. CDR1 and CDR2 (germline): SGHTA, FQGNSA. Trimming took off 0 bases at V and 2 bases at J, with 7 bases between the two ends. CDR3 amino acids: CASSLASVNYGYTF. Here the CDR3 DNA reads TGTGCCAGCAGCTTAGCCTCTGTGAACTATGGCTACACCTTC.

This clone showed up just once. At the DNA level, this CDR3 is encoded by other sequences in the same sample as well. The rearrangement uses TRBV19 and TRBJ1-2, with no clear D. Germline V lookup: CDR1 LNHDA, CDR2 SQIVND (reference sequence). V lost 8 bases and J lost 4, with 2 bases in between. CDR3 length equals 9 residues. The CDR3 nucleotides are TGTGCCAGTGGCTATGGCTACACCTTC. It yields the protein CASGYGYTF.

CDR3 sequence (DNA): TGTGCCAGCAGCCAGGGGGCGGACACAAACTATGGCTACACCTTC. Its translation: CASSQGADTNYGYTF. The rearrangement uses TRBV5-6 and TRBJ1-2; 8 positions agree with TRBD1. CDR1 SGHDT and CDR2 YYEEEE come from the germline V gene. With 4 bases clipped from V and 2 bases from J, the junction kept 7 bases outside the gene matches. The length of the CDR3 is 15 residues.

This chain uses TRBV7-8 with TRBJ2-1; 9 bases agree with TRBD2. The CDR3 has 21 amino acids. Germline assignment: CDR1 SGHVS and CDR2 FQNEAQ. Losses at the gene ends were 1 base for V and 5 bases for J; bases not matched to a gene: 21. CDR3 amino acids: CASSLGGRGLAGLGPNNEQFF. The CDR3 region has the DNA TGTGCCAGCAGCTTAGGTGGTCGAGGTCTAGCGGGACTCGGCCCCAACAATGAGCAGTTCTTC.